Following are 18 T cell receptor beta chains from one sample sequenced in a study of memory CD4+ T cells and cytomegalovirus serostatus. Single viable CD3+CD4+CD8-CD45RO+ cells were sorted as the memory CD4+ T cells. The table came from immunoSEQ multiplex PCR; TCRdb's copy has only in-frame clones and leaves some out. Of around 88,000 clones in the sample, about 80% were seen once. What was sequenced was memory CD4+ T cells from blood. The source of these receptors is an adult in good health and CMV-seropositive.

The chain has TRBV5-1 and TRBJ2-2; tentatively, D is TRBD1 (7 bases). The CDR3 sequence is 18 residues long. V dropped 4 bases and J dropped 0 bases, with 19 bases sitting between them. Germline V lookup: CDR1 SGHRS, CDR2 YFSETQ. CDR3 DNA sequence: TGCGCCAGCAGCACGCGGGACAGCTTCCTCGCGAACACCGGGGAGCTGTTTTTT. Translating gives CASSTRDSFLANTGELFF. Variable domain in full (rest from reference TRBV5-1 and TRBJ2-2): KAGVTQTPRYLIKTRGQQVTLSCSPISGHRSVSWYQQTPGQGLQFLFEYFSETQRNKGNFPGRFSGRQFSNSRSEMNVSTLELGDSALYLCASSTRDSFLANTGELFFGEGSRLTVL.

V usage is TRBV28 and J usage is TRBJ1-4; unclear D gene. This CDR3 spans 14 amino acids. The germline V gene encodes CDR1 MDHEN and CDR2 SYDVKM. Trimming shortened V by 2 bases and J by 5 bases, and 9 bases separated the two germline ends. The CDR3 DNA sequence: TGTGCCAGCAGTTTAACGGTGTGGAATGAAAAACTGTTTTTT. It is translated as CASSLTVWNEKLFF.

This chain connects TRBV6-5 to TRBJ1-3; a possible D gene is TRBD1 (6 bases). The CDR3 runs to 15 residues. The germline gives CDR1 MNHEY, CDR2 SVGAGI. The V gene lost 4 bases and the J gene lost 0 bases, with 10 bases spanning the gap. The CDR3 reads CASSSQGSSGNTIYF. CDR3 nucleotides: TGTGCCAGCAGTTCCCAGGGGAGCTCTGGAAACACCATATATTTT.

The V gene is TRBV5-1, the J gene TRBJ2-1; 7 nucleotides line up with TRBD2. CDR3 length equals 14 residues. CDR1 SGHRS and CDR2 YFSETQ come from the germline V gene. V gave up 4 bases and J gave up 6 bases; unmatched junction bases: 7. The CDR3 coding sequence is TGCGCCAGCAGCCCGGCGGGAGTTCTCAATGAGCAGTTCTTC. This sequence encodes CASSPAGVLNEQFF.

The chain couples TRBV7-6 to TRBJ2-1; D call uncertain. The V end lost 1 base, the J end lost 0 bases, and 25 bases lay between the germline ends. The CDR3 contains 21 residues. CDR1 and CDR2 (germline): SGHVS, FNYEAQ. The CDR3 DNA is TGTGCCAGCAGCTTAGGGTCAGGTTTTCCAAGGTCCCGCTCCTCCTACAATGAGCAGTTCTTC. Amino acid sequence: CASSLGSGFPRSRSSYNEQFF.

In this sample, this clone turned up a few times. This chain links TRBV9 with TRBJ1-3; 7 bases line up with TRBD1. This CDR3 spans 15 amino acids. Looked up from germline, CDR1 is SGDLS and CDR2 is YYNGEE. Germline trimming cut 0 bases from V and 4 bases from J; bases unmatched to any gene: 4. The DNA of the CDR3 is TGTGCCAGCAGCGTAGAGGGGGCGCGAGGAAACACCATATATTTT. Encoded protein: CASSVEGARGNTIYF.

The rearrangement joins TRBV27 to TRBJ1-5, with TRBD1 matching 7 bases. The V gene end was trimmed by 2 bases and the J gene end by 3 bases; junction bases not matched to a gene: 1. The CDR3 loop spans 14 amino acids. Germline V gives CDR1 MNHEY, CDR2 SMNVEV (reference sequence). The CDR3 DNA reads TGTGCCAGCAGTTTAAGGGGGCCCAATCAGCCCCAGCATTTT. This translates into CASSLRGPNQPQHF.

The chain is built from TRBV9 and TRBJ2-7; D may be TRBD1 or TRBD2 (6 bases each). The CDR3 has 14 residues. Germline V gene data show CDR1 as SGDLS and CDR2 as YYNGEE. The V end was cut by 0 bases, the J end by 5 bases, with 12 bases between. The DNA for the CDR3 is TGTGCCAGCAGCGTAGCTCCGAGGGGGGACGAGCAGTACTTC. This codes for CASSVAPRGDEQYF. The full variable domain, its missing parts supplied by reference TRBV9 and TRBJ2-7, is DSGVTQTPKHLITATGQRVTLRCSPRSGDLSVYWYQQSLDQGLQFLIQYYNGEERAKGNILERFSAQQFPDLHSELNLSSLELGDSALYFCASSVAPRGDEQYFGPGTRLTVT.

The table lists this clone with a few counts. The chain combines TRBV30 with TRBJ1-2; D might be TRBD1 (6 bases). V lost 4 bases and J lost 2, with 23 bases in between. Looked up from germline, CDR1 is GTSNPN and CDR2 is SVGIG (reference sequence). The CDR3 extends over 17 amino acids. CDR3 protein: CAWMIILGQYSNYGYTF. CDR3 nucleotide sequence: TGTGCCTGGATGATAATTTTAGGACAGTACTCGAACTATGGCTACACCTTC.

This clone is a singleton in its sample. This chain joins TRBV6-4 and TRBJ2-7, with 9 nucleotides matching TRBD2. J lost 2 bases, V lost 1 base, and 12 bases had no gene match. Germline CDR1 MRHNA, CDR2 SNTAGT. There are 18 residues in the CDR3. In DNA form, the CDR3 reads TGTGCCAGCAGTGACTTCCCCTCTAGCGGCGGGAGGGCCTACGAGCAGTACTTC. It is translated as CASSDFPSSGGRAYEQYF.

The V and J genes are TRBV5-1 and TRBJ2-1, with a possible D match to TRBD1 (5 bases). The V gene's germline CDR1 is SGHRS and CDR2 YFSETQ. The CDR3 contains 14 residues. Trimming shortened V by 0 bases and J by 5 bases, and 9 bases separated the two germline ends. CDR3 bases: TGCGCCAGCAGCTTGGGACAGCGAGACAATGAGCAGTTCTTC. This translates into CASSLGQRDNEQFF.

The chain combines TRBV27 with TRBJ2-3, with D unclear. The CDR3 is 14 residues long. V was trimmed by 3 bases and J by 0 bases, leaving 7 bases between them. CDR1 MNHEY and CDR2 SMNVEV come from the germline V gene (reference sequence). DNA of the CDR3: TGTGCCAGCAGTTTCGGGTACAGCACAGATACGCAGTATTTT. This translates into CASSFGYSTDTQYF.

In this sample, this clone turned up once. This chain links TRBV6-1 with TRBJ2-3; D could derive from TRBD1 or TRBD2 (5 bases each). V was cut by 4 bases and J by 0 bases, with 14 bases left in between. The CDR3 contains 16 residues. Germline values: CDR1 MNHNS, CDR2 SASEGT. The CDR3 nucleotides are TGTGCCAGCAGTGTACGGGACCTAGCTAGCACAGATACGCAGTATTTT. Translated, it gives CASSVRDLASTDTQYF.

V and J are TRBV6-5 and TRBJ1-5; D uncertain. The V gene's germline CDR1 is MNHEY and CDR2 SVGAGI. The V end was cut by 5 bases, the J end by 4 bases, with 12 bases between. CDR3 length equals 14 residues. The CDR3 DNA reads as TGTGCCAGCAGTACCCTTCAGGAAAATCAGCCCCAGCATTTT. Encoded protein: CASSTLQENQPQHF.

The chain carries TRBV5-4 and TRBJ1-3, with a tentative D call TRBD1 (5 bases). The CDR3 contains 15 residues. Germline CDR1 and CDR2: SGHNT and YYREEE (reference sequence). Trimming took off 4 bases at V and 0 bases at J, with 11 bases between the two ends. The CDR3 loop reads CASSATVYSGNTIYF. CDR3 DNA sequence: TGTGCCAGCAGCGCGACAGTTTACTCTGGAAACACCATATATTTT.

This sequence joins TRBV28 and TRBJ1-1, with 9 bases aligning to TRBD1. Germline-derived CDR1 and CDR2 are MDHEN and SYDVKM. There are 16 residues in the CDR3. V lost 5 bases and J lost 4; bases outside the gene matches: 11. In DNA, the CDR3 is TGTGCCAGCAGTCTGCCCGACAGGGGGTGGAGCACTGAAGCTTTCTTT. Protein: CASSLPDRGWSTEAFF.

This clone was seen a single time. The chain has TRBV28 and TRBJ2-7, with 7 nucleotides matching TRBD2. The CDR3 loop spans 16 amino acids. V dropped 3 bases and J dropped 6; count of bases not matched to a gene: 14. From germline, CDR1 is MDHEN and CDR2 SYDVKM. As DNA, the CDR3 is TGTGCCAGCAGTTTTGGGGAAACGACTAGCAATCCCGAGCAGTACTTC. This translates into CASSFGETTSNPEQYF.

The V gene is TRBV7-3, the J gene TRBJ2-6; D gene uncertain. CDR3 size: 16 residues. Per germline, CDR1 SGHTA and CDR2 FQGTGA. Deletions cut 6 bases from V and 4 bases from J, with 16 bases between. The CDR3 sequence: CASSPIGPLGANVLTF. In DNA, the CDR3 is TGTGCCAGCAGTCCCATAGGCCCCTTAGGGGCCAACGTCCTGACTTTC. Drawing the rest from reference TRBV7-3 and TRBJ2-6, the complete variable domain is GAGVSQTPSNKVTEKGKYVELRCDPISGHTALYWYRQSLGQGPEFLIYFQGTGAADDSGLPNDRFFAVRPEGSVSTLKIQRTERGDSAVYLCASSPIGPLGANVLTFGAGSRLTVL.